The rows below give T cell receptor beta chains drawn from one sample of a study of blood T cell repertoires in COVID-19. Sequencing was performed with immunoSEQ multiplex PCR; in TCRdb, only in-frame clones are kept and a portion is missing. This table has approximately 300,000 clones, 80% to 90% appearing once. Input material: peripheral blood. The receptors shown here come from a man between 18 and 29 years old who had recovered from COVID-19. Both conserved end residues are part of each CDR3. A D gene is named only where the DNA matches it firmly.

V	D	J	CDR3
TRBV7-2	-	TRBJ2-2	CASSLLIYTGELFF
TRBV30	-	TRBJ2-7	CAWKNRDIGIYEQYF
TRBV18	-	TRBJ2-7	CASSRGGVSAYEQYF
TRBV27	TRBD2	TRBJ2-1	CASSHRTSGAWDEQFF
TRBV10-3	-	TRBJ2-7	CAISDTGQVEQYF
TRBV12-2	-	TRBJ2-3	CASRFLAGTTDTQYF
TRBV7-8	-	TRBJ2-7	CASSQRGTRTDEQYF
TRBV18	TRBD1	TRBJ1-1	CASSPPTGGGKAFF
TRBV6-5	-	TRBJ2-2	CASSYSRYLNTGELFF
TRBV6-5	TRBD1	TRBJ2-2	CASGRQGDTGELFF
TRBV18	TRBD1	TRBJ1-2	CASSRDRLNYGYTF
TRBV18	-	TRBJ2-4	CASSPSAGRKNIQYF
TRBV5-1	-	TRBJ2-1	CASSLQTGDEQFF
TRBV6-5	-	TRBJ2-1	CASSSAGPPNEQFF
TRBV10-3	-	TRBJ1-1	CASGSADTEAFF
TRBV7-2	TRBD1	TRBJ1-1	CASSPDRGRQTEAFF
TRBV28	TRBD1	TRBJ1-5	CASVRGQGASQPQHF
TRBV6-5	-	TRBJ1-5	CASSYFTGSKPQHF
TRBV24-1	TRBD1	TRBJ2-2	CATSGGTGATGELFF
TRBV5-1	-	TRBJ2-3	CASSLVSALLALGLTDTQYF
TRBV27	TRBD1	TRBJ2-1	CASSLPGTGSYNEQFF
TRBV7-9	-	TRBJ1-3	CASSLDGGNTIYF
TRBV21-1	-	TRBJ2-7	CASSKEGTGALYEQYF
TRBV4-1	-	TRBJ1-2	CASSQPFAGDPRGYTF
TRBV7-9	TRBD2	TRBJ2-2	CASSVPRGGTNTGELFF